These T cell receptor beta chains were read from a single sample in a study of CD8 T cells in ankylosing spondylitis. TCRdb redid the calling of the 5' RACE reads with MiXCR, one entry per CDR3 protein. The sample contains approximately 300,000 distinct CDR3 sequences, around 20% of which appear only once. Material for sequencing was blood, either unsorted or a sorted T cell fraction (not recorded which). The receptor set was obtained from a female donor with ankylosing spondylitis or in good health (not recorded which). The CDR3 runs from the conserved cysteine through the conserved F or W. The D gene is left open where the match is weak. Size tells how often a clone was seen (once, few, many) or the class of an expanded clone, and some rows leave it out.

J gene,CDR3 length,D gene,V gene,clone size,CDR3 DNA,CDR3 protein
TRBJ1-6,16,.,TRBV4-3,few,TGCGCCAGCAGCCAAGAAGTGGGGCGTCGGAATTCACCCCTCCACTTT,CASSQEVGRRNSPLHF
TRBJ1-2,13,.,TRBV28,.,TGTGCCAGCACCCTCGGAGGGATCGATGGCTACACCTTC,CASTLGGIDGYTF
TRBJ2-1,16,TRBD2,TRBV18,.,TGTGCCAGCTCACCACCGCGGGAGGCGCCCTACAATGAGCAGTTCTTC,CASSPPREAPYNEQFF
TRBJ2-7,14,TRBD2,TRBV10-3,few,TGTGCCATCAGTCTAGCGGGGTTCTCCTACGAGCAGTACTTC,CAISLAGFSYEQYF
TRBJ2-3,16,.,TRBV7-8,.,TGTGCCAGCAGCTTAGTAGTCCCCACAGGCACAGATACGCAGTATTTT,CASSLVVPTGTDTQYF
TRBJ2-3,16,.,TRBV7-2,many,TGTGCCAGCAGCTTGATTGGCGCCCACCCCACAGATACGCAGTATTTT,CASSLIGAHPTDTQYF
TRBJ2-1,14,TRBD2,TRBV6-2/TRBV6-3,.,TGTGCCAGTAGCGGGAGGGCCTTTCGTACCGGGCAGTTCTTC,CASSGRAFRTGQFF
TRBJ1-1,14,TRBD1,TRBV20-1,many,TGCAGTGCTACCGAGGGGACAGGGGTAACTGAGGCTTTCTTT,CSATEGTGVTEAFF
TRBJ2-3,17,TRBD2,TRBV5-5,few,TGTGCCAGCAGCTTGTCGGCTAGCGGGAGGCCCACAGATACGCAGTATTTT,CASSLSASGRPTDTQYF
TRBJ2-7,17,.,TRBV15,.,TGTGCCACCAGCAGAGATTTTTCAGGGAGCTATCCCTACGAGCAGTACTTC,CATSRDFSGSYPYEQYF
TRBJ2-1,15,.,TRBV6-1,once,TGTGCCAGCAGTGAAACTAGCCTACGTTACAATGAGCAGTTCTTC,CASSETSLRYNEQFF
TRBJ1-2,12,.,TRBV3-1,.,TGTGCCAGCAGCACGGAGGGCGTTGGCTACACCTTC,CASSTEGVGYTF
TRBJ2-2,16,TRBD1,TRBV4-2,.,TGTGCCAGCAGCCAAGTTAACAGGGGCAACACCGGGGAGCTGTTTTTT,CASSQVNRGNTGELFF
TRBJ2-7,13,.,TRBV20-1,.,TGCAGTGTGCGCGGTGGAAGGGCCTACGAGCAGTACTTC,CSVRGGRAYEQYF
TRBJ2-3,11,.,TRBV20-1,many,TGCAGTGCTATAGGAGGGGATACGCAGTATTTT,CSAIGGDTQYF
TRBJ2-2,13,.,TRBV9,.,TGTGCCAGCAGCGTAGCTGTCACCGGGGAGCTGTTTTTT,CASSVAVTGELFF
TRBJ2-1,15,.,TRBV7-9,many,TGTGCCAGCAGACGCTCTAGCGCCTTATACAATGAGCAGTTCTTC,CASRRSSALYNEQFF
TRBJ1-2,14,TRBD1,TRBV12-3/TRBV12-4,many,TGTGCCAGCAGTCCACAGGGGGGGGACTATGGCTACACCTTC,CASSPQGGDYGYTF
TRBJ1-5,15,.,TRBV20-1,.,TGCAGTGCTAGAGATCAGGGGACACCGTTCCAGCCCCAGCATTTT,CSARDQGTPFQPQHF
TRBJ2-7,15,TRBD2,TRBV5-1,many,TGCGCCAGCAGTTTGGGACTAGCGGGAGTATACGAGCAGTACTTC,CASSLGLAGVYEQYF
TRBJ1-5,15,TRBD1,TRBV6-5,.,TGTGCCAGCAGTTCTGGACAGGGGGTAGAACGGCCCCAGAATTTT,CASSSGQGVERPQNF
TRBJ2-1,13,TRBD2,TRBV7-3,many,TGTGCCAGCAGCTTATTTCCGGGAGGTGAGCAGTTCTTC,CASSLFPGGEQFF
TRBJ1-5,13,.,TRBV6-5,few,TGTGCCAGCAGAGTCAGTCCGGGGGAGCCCCAGCATTTT,CASRVSPGEPQHF
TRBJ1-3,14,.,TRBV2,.,TGTGCCAGCAGCCTCAAGAGTTCCGGAAACACCATATATTTT,CASSLKSSGNTIYF
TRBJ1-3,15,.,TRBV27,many,TGTGCCAGCAGATCCGACCGCTACTCTGGAAACACCATATATTTT,CASRSDRYSGNTIYF
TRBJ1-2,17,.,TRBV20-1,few,TGCAGTGCCCCACCCGGTACAGGACCCGGGTTTAACTATGGCTACACCTTC,CSAPPGTGPGFNYGYTF
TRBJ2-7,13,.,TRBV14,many,TGTGCCAGCAGCCCTCGGGGCACCTACGAGCAGTACTTC,CASSPRGTYEQYF
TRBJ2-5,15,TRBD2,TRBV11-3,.,TGTGCCAGCAGCTTAGGCGGGACTAGGCAAGAGACCCAGTACTTC,CASSLGGTRQETQYF
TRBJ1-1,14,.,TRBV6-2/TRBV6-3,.,TGTGCCAGCAGTGTTTCCGGGAGGAACACTGAAGCTTTCTTT,CASSVSGRNTEAFF
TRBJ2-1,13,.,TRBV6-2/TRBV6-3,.,TGTGCCAGCAGTCCGGGGCAGAGAAGGGAGCAGTTCTTC,CASSPGQRREQFF
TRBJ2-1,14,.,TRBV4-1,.,TGCGCCAGCAGCCAAGATTTGGTTCGTGGGGAGCAGTTCTTC,CASSQDLVRGEQFF
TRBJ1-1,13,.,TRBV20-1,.,TGCAGTGCTAGTACCCCGAAGATCACTGAAGCTTTCTTT,CSASTPKITEAFF
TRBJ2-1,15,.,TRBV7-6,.,TGTGCCAGCAGCTTAGGGGCGAGGGCCAACAATGAGCAGTTCTTC,CASSLGARANNEQFF
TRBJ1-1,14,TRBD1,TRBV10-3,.,TGTGCCATCAGCGACAGGGTAAGGGACACTGAAGCTTTCTTT,CAISDRVRDTEAFF
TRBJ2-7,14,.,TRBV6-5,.,TGTGCCAGCAGTTACAAGGCGGGCTCCTACGAGCAGTACTTC,CASSYKAGSYEQYF
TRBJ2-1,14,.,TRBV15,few,TGTGCCACCAGCAGAGTAGTAGATTACAATGAGCAGTTCTTC,CATSRVVDYNEQFF
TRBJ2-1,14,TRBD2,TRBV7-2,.,TGTGCCAGCAGTCAGAGAGCGGAGACTAGCTTACGGTTCTTC,CASSQRAETSLRFF
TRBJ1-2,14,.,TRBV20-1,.,TGCAGTGCTAGAAATACTCAGGTGATCTATGGCTACACCTTC,CSARNTQVIYGYTF
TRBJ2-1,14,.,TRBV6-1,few,TGTGCCAGCTCGGGGCGGAGCCGGAACAATGAGCAGTTCTTC,CASSGRSRNNEQFF
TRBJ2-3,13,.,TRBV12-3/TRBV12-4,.,TGTGCCAGCAGGCCCACCGGGACCGATACGCAGTATTTT,CASRPTGTDTQYF
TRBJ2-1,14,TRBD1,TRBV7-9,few,TGTGCCAGCAGCCGCGACAGGGGTAGGAATGAGCAGTTCTTC,CASSRDRGRNEQFF